This T cell receptor beta chain was captured in a study of CD8+CD57+ T cells in acquired aplastic anemia. The overall study: An average of roughly 2.9 ug of DNA was obtained from sorted CD4+ and CD8+ cells.

According to the study, genomic DNA was the template for TCR beta VDJ and CDR3 profiling. TCRdb processed the reads anew with MiXCR; each CDR3 protein has one entry. The data show 270,000 or so distinct CDR3 sequences, approximately 80% seen once. An expansion of CD8+CD57+ cells by flow cytometry had been shown in patients chosen for sequencing. Each patient carried a diagnosis of severe acquired aplastic anemia. The study sampled blood from patients who had received no therapy. A word on this clonotype: Its ends do not fully match the called genes, so a read error is possible.

Germline V gives CDR1 SGHDT, CDR2 YYEEEE. The CDR3 covers 9 residues. The V call is TRBV5-6, the J call TRBJ2-7; D unclear. Sequencing was performed on sorted CD4+, CD8+, or CD8+CD57+ T cells (not recorded which) from PBMCs. This TCR was recovered from a human donor with aplastic anemia. CDR3 sequence reads: CASSLGQDF. CDR3 DNA sequence: TGTGCCAGCAGCTTGGGGCAGGACTTC.